Listed below are T cell receptor beta chains from one sample, sequenced in a study of control samples from healthy donors and cancer patients. The table came from immunoSEQ multiplex PCR; TCRdb's copy has only in-frame clones and leaves some out. In the table there are about 95,000 clones, around 85% of which are singletons. Sequences were obtained from blood. These receptors were taken from a man aged 25-45 years in good health. Each CDR3 is given with its conserved first and last residue. A D gene is named only where the DNA matches it firmly. Size is stated for part of the rows, as once, few or many counts, or as a class when the clone is expanded.

v_gene	abundance	j_gene	d_gene	CDR3nt	CDR3aa
TRBV19	.	TRBJ2-3	.	TGTGCCAGTAGTATAGCTGGGAAGGGCACAGATACGCAGTATTTT	CASSIAGKGTDTQYF
TRBV2	.	TRBJ2-2	TRBD2	TGTGCCAGCACTGACCGGGGGGCCGGGGAGCTGTTTTTT	CASTDRGAGELFF
TRBV5-4	.	TRBJ2-7	TRBD1	TGTGCCAGCAGCCAAAAGACGGGACAGCACACCTACGAGCAGTACTTC	CASSQKTGQHTYEQYF
TRBV12-3/TRBV12-4	once	TRBJ1-5	.	TGTGCCAGCAGTTTAACCCTTAATCAGCCCCAGCATTTT	CASSLTLNQPQHF
TRBV11-2	once	TRBJ2-5	TRBD1	TGTGCCAGCAGCTCTAGGAGGACAGGGGAAGGAGAGACCCAGTACTTC	CASSSRRTGEGETQYF
TRBV28	.	TRBJ1-5	.	TGTGCCACAAGATCGGGGTATCAGCCCCAGCATTTT	CATRSGYQPQHF
TRBV19	.	TRBJ2-1	TRBD2	TGTGCCAGTAGTATCGTGGGGGAGGGGATTACCTCCTACAATGAGCAGTTCTTC	CASSIVGEGITSYNEQFF
TRBV18	.	TRBJ2-7	.	TGTGCCAGCTCCCCGACTGGGCAGACCACCTACGAGCAGTACTTC	CASSPTGQTTYEQYF
TRBV5-1	.	TRBJ2-3	TRBD2	TGCGCCAGCACCCGGGAGGGGGGTCGGGGCACAGATACGCAGTATTTT	CASTREGGRGTDTQYF
TRBV4-2	.	TRBJ1-2	.	TGTGCCAGCAGCCAAGTGGGGGGGTCGGACTATGGCTACACCTTC	CASSQVGGSDYGYTF
TRBV5-1	.	TRBJ2-7	.	TGCGCCAGCAGCTTGGAAGGCCGGGGAGGCTACGAGCAGTACTTC	CASSLEGRGGYEQYF
TRBV11-2	.	TRBJ2-7	TRBD1	TGTGCCAGCAGCCCAGGGACAGGGATCTACGAGCAGTACTTC	CASSPGTGIYEQYF
TRBV6-5	.	TRBJ1-5	.	TGTGCCAGCGACCTCGGAGTTAATCAGCCCCAGCATTTT	CASDLGVNQPQHF
TRBV6-1	few	TRBJ1-5	.	TGTGCCAGCAGTGACACGGGGTTGGGACAGCCCCAGCATTTT	CASSDTGLGQPQHF
TRBV12-5	.	TRBJ2-7	.	TGTGCTAGTGGTTTGGACAGTACCTACGAGCAGTACTTC	CASGLDSTYEQYF
TRBV12-3/TRBV12-4	.	TRBJ1-1	.	TGTGCCACCCAAGGAGAGAGGAACACTGAAGCTTTCTTT	CATQGERNTEAFF
TRBV7-3	.	TRBJ2-5	TRBD2	TGTGCCAGCAGCCGCTCCCGGGGGGGTGCGGGCGAGACCCAGTACTTC	CASSRSRGGAGETQYF
TRBV11-3	.	TRBJ2-1	.	TGTGCCAGCAGCTCAACAGGGAATCTTGGTGAGCAGTTCTTC	CASSSTGNLGEQFF
TRBV29-1	.	TRBJ2-2	.	TGCAGCGTTGAGTGGAACACCGGGGAGCTGTTTTTT	CSVEWNTGELFF
TRBV27	few	TRBJ1-1	TRBD1	TGTGCCAGCAGTATGCGAGGACAGGGTATGACTGAAGCTTTCTTT	CASSMRGQGMTEAFF
TRBV7-8	.	TRBJ2-7	.	TGTGCCAGCAGCTTAGGACAAGTCTACGAGCAGTACTTC	CASSLGQVYEQYF
TRBV4-2	.	TRBJ2-4	.	TGTGCCAGCAGCCAAGACTGGCAGCTAGGAATTCAGTACTTC	CASSQDWQLGIQYF
TRBV5-1	.	TRBJ2-3	.	TGCGCCAGCAGCCGCCCAGGGGTTGGCACAGATACGCAGTATTTT	CASSRPGVGTDTQYF
TRBV19	.	TRBJ2-1	.	TGTGCCAGTAGTATGATCACTATAGGGTACAATGAGCAGTTCTTC	CASSMITIGYNEQFF
TRBV11-2	.	TRBJ1-6	TRBD1	TGTGCCAGCAGCGCCCCGACAGGGGAGCGGTCACCCCTCCACTTT	CASSAPTGERSPLHF
TRBV4-1	.	TRBJ2-3	.	TGCGCCAGCAGCCAAGGGGGGGTGGGGCGCGGCGCAGATACGCAGTATTTT	CASSQGGVGRGADTQYF
TRBV11-2	.	TRBJ2-3	.	TGTGCCAGCAGCTTATTCCCAGATACGCAGTATTTT	CASSLFPDTQYF
TRBV25-1	.	TRBJ2-3	.	TGTGCCAGCAGTGAAAAAGGGGACGGCACAGATACGCAGTATTTT	CASSEKGDGTDTQYF
TRBV18	.	TRBJ1-1	.	TGTGCCAGCTCAGAAAGTAACATGAACACTGAAGCTTTCTTT	CASSESNMNTEAFF
TRBV5-4	once	TRBJ2-3	.	TGTGCCAGCAGCTTAATAGGGAGCACAGATACGCAGTATTTT	CASSLIGSTDTQYF
TRBV19	.	TRBJ1-5	TRBD1	TGTGCCAGTAGTGACAGGGGACTAATTAGCAATCAGCCCCAGCATTTT	CASSDRGLISNQPQHF
TRBV6-5	.	TRBJ2-3	TRBD2	TGTGCCCTGAGTTGGGGGGGGACAGATACGCAGTATTTT	CALSWGGTDTQYF
TRBV5-5	.	TRBJ1-5	.	TGTGCCAGCAGCTTGGGGCGAGATCAGCCCCAGCATTTT	CASSLGRDQPQHF
TRBV7-8	.	TRBJ2-3	TRBD2	TGTGCCTCCAAGCGGGAATGGGGAGATACGCAGTATTTT	CASKREWGDTQYF
TRBV11-2	.	TRBJ2-1	TRBD2	TGTGCCAGCAGCTCAACCTTGGGACTAGCGGGGGCCAATGAGCAGTTCTTC	CASSSTLGLAGANEQFF
TRBV9	.	TRBJ2-7	.	TGTGCCAGCAGCCTTTTTGGAGGGCGAGACGAGCAGTACTTC	CASSLFGGRDEQYF
TRBV18	.	TRBJ1-5	.	TGTGCCAGCTCACCAGGGGCGGATAATCAGCCCCAGCATTTT	CASSPGADNQPQHF
TRBV30	.	TRBJ2-2	.	TGTGCCTGGAGTGTACGGAACGGGGCGGGCGGGGAGCTGTTTTTT	CAWSVRNGAGGELFF
TRBV11-2	few	TRBJ1-2	TRBD1	TGTGCCAGCAGCCGGGACAGGGGGCGTACTTCCCTATATGGCTACACCTTC	CASSRDRGRTSLYGYTF
TRBV5-4	.	TRBJ1-6	.	TGTGCCAGCAGCTTCGGCGGGCCAGGGTGGCCCCTCCACTTT	CASSFGGPGWPLHF